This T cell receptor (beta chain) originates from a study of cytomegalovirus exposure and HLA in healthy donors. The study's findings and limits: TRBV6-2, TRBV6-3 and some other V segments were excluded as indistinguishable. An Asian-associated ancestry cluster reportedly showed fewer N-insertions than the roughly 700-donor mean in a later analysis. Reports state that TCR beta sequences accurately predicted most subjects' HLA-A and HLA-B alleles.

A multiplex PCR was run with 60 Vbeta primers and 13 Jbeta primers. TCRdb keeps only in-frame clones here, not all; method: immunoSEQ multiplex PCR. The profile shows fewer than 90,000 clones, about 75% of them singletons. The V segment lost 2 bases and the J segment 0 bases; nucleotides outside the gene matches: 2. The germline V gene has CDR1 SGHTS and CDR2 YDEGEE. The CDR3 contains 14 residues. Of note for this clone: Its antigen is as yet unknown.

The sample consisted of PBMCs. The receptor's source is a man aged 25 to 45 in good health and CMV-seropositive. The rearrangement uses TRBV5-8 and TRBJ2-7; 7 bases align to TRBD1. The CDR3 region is CASSLGGSSYEQYF. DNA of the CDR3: TGTGCCAGCAGCTTAGGGGGCTCCTCCTACGAGCAGTACTTC.